The 10 T cell receptor beta chains given below trace back to one sample, sequenced in a study of CD8 T cells in ankylosing spondylitis. TCRdb ran MiXCR on the 5' RACE reads and lists one entry per CDR3 protein. Among some 130,000 distinct CDR3 sequences listed, roughly 15% were seen once. Sample: blood, either unsorted or a sorted T cell fraction (not recorded which). These receptors all stem from a female donor with ankylosing spondylitis or in good health (not recorded which).

This clonotype was observed at least ten times. This rearrangement joins TRBV29-1 to TRBJ2-7, with TRBD2 as a possible D gene (5 bases). This CDR3 contains 12 residues. CDR1 and CDR2 from the germline V gene are SQVTM and ANQGSEA. The ends were cut back, 7 bases at V and 4 bases at J, with 14 bases in the middle. CDR3 sequence reads: CSGGEPGYEQYF. In DNA, the CDR3 is TGCAGCGGGGGAGAGCCGGGATACGAGCAGTACTTC.

A remark on this clonotype: A single base separates this from a much larger clone, so it may be a read error. J is TRBJ1-2 and V is TRBV9, with 8 bases lining up with TRBD1. CDR1 SGDLS and CDR2 YYNGEE come from the germline V gene. The CDR3 runs to 13 residues. J was trimmed by 6 bases and V by 2 bases; bases with no gene match: 3. CDR3 residues: CASSVTGENGYTF. The CDR3 coding sequence is TGTGCCAGCAGCGTGACAGGGGAGAATGGCTACACCTTC.

This clonotype has ten or more counts. The V gene is TRBV20-1, the J gene TRBJ1-5; TRBD1 agrees at 7 bases. The V gene end was trimmed by 3 bases and the J gene end by 9 bases; junction bases not matched to a gene: 11. CDR1 and CDR2 (germline): DFQATT, SNEGSKA (reference sequence). The CDR3 runs to 14 residues. The CDR3 region has the DNA TGCAGTGCTAGTCATCGGCAGGGGGGGTGGCCCCAGCATTTT. Protein sequence: CSASHRQGGWPQHF.

V and J are TRBV7-3 and TRBJ2-7, with D possibly being TRBD2 (6 bases). The V gene lost 1 base and the J gene lost 2 bases, with 12 bases spanning the gap. Germline V gene lookup returns CDR1 SGHTA and CDR2 FQGTGA. The CDR3 is 15 amino acids. The CDR3 reads CASSLNGGATYEQYF. The CDR3 DNA is TGTGCCAGCAGCTTAAACGGCGGGGCTACCTACGAGCAGTACTTC.

This clonotype was counted ten times or more. The chain carries TRBV29-1 and TRBJ1-5; possibly TRBD1 for D (6 bases). The CDR3 loop spans 13 amino acids. Trimming pared 6 bases from V and 7 bases from J, leaving 16 bases between. Germline values: CDR1 SQVTM, CDR2 ANQGSEA. The CDR3 loop reads CSVTQAGTQPQHF. CDR3 coding DNA: TGCAGCGTGACCCAGGCAGGGACACAGCCCCAGCATTTT. Variable domain in full (rest from reference TRBV29-1 and TRBJ1-5): SAVISQKPSRDICQRGTSLTIQCQVDSQVTMMFWYRQQPGQSLTLIATANQGSEATYESGFVIDKFPISRPNLTFSTLTVSNMSPEDSSIYLCSVTQAGTQPQHFGDGTRLSIL.

This clonotype has a count of ten or more. The chain employs TRBV29-1 and TRBJ2-7; TRBD1 matches at 9 bases. Germline V gives CDR1 SQVTM, CDR2 ANQGSEA. The V and J ends lost 6 bases and 5 bases, in that order; junction bases with no gene match: 11. The CDR3 covers 14 residues. Written as DNA, the CDR3 is TGCAGCGTGGGACCCGGGACAGGGTATAACGAGCAGTACTTC. As protein: CSVGPGTGYNEQYF.

In nucleotides, the CDR3 is TGCGCCAGCAGCTTGGATTCCGCGAACACCGGGGAGCTGTTTTTT. This codes for CASSLDSANTGELFF. This chain connects TRBV5-1 to TRBJ2-2; D not certain. The CDR3 is 15 amino acids. Germline V gene lookup returns CDR1 SGHRS and CDR2 YFSETQ. V lost 0 bases to trimming and J lost 0 bases, with 6 bases between them. Variable domain in full (rest from reference TRBV5-1 and TRBJ2-2): KAGVTQTPRYLIKTRGQQVTLSCSPISGHRSVSWYQQTPGQGLQFLFEYFSETQRNKGNFPGRFSGRQFSNSRSEMNVSTLELGDSALYLCASSLDSANTGELFFGEGSRLTVL.

Turning to this clonotype: With a much larger clone just one base away, this may be a read error. The rearrangement links TRBV12-3 or TRBV12-4 to TRBJ2-5; D not certain. The CDR3 sequence is 14 residues long. CDR3 bases: TGTGTCAGCAGTTTTCTGTTGTACCAAGAGACCCAGTACTTC. It yields the protein CVSSFLLYQETQYF.

This clonotype was observed at least ten times. The gene calls are TRBV12-3 or TRBV12-4 and TRBJ1-4; TRBD1 matches 7 bases. This CDR3 is 14 amino acids long. V was clipped by 6 bases and J by 8 bases; unmatched bases: 9. The CDR3 DNA sequence: TGTGCCAGCAGAAGACAGGGTCGAGAGGAAAAACTGTTTTTT. This codes for CASRRQGREEKLFF.

In its sample, this clonotype was seen a few times. The chain is built from TRBV20-1 and TRBJ1-1; a weak D match, TRBD1 (5 bases). Trimming removed 5 bases at V and 4 bases at J, with 11 bases between. CDR3 length: 12 residues. Germline V gene lookup returns CDR1 DFQATT and CDR2 SNEGSKA (reference sequence). DNA of the CDR3: TGCAGTGCTGGGGACGGAGGCACTGAAGCTTTCTTT. This gives the protein CSAGDGGTEAFF.